This T cell receptor beta chain was captured in a study of graft-versus-host responses after intestinal transplantation. Libraries were prepared by immunoSEQ multiplex PCR; TCRdb keeps only in-frame clonotypes and omits some of them. The sample consists of 90,000 to 120,000 clones, over 80% of them appearing once. Study-wide findings and caveats: Where graft-donor T cell macrochimerism was present, patients had high graft-versus-host to host-versus-graft clonal ratios in allografts. Detection of GvH clones occurred in recipient marrow, and some had their first appearance in ileum or blood.

A remark on this clone: Its target is unknown.

Trimming took 2 bases from V and 5 from J, leaving 9 bases between them. The germline V gene has CDR1 LNHNV and CDR2 YYDKDF (reference sequence). CDR3 length: 13 residues. The starting material was unstimulated CD4+ T cells sorted from spleen or lymph node cells, obtained before transplant. The sequence derives from a human donor who was the organ donor for an intestinal transplant. The V call is TRBV15, the J call TRBJ2-5; no firm D call. The CDR3 nucleotides read TGTGCCACCAGCAGAACATTGTGGGAGACCCAGTACTTC. Residues: CATSRTLWETQYF.